This T cell receptor beta chain was observed in a study of spatial heterogeneity in lung cancer. Background on the study: Detection of beta-chain sequences consistently exceeded that of alpha-chain sequences.

Time point specified: sample taken at primary tumor resection. More than 70 TRACERx patients with early, untreated non-small cell lung cancer donated samples. Frozen PBMC, nontumor lung or tumor provided whole RNA, which was sequenced unsorted. This clonotype was counted at least ten times. Its antigen is not identified. Study findings and constraints: Resection saw ubiquitous expanded tumor TCRs appear in blood more than follow-up did.

TCRdb processed the 5' RACE reads anew with MiXCR; each CDR3 protein has one entry. This sample has tens of thousands of distinct CDR3 sequences, with roughly 7% found just once. CDR3 length: 14 amino acids. The germline V gene has CDR1 ENHRY and CDR2 SYGVKD. Trimming removed 6 bases at V and 2 bases at J, with 13 bases between. The chain couples TRBV10-3 to TRBJ1-2, with D unclear. This sequence was found in a male donor with early-stage non-small cell lung cancer. The specimen was PBMCs, collected at surgery. In nucleotides, the CDR3 is TGTGCCATCAGCCGGTCAGTCTCAAACTATGGCTACACCTTC. Protein: CAISRSVSNYGYTF.